Listed below are T cell receptor beta chains from one sample, sequenced in a study of shared T cell receptors in the human thymus. Some clones are missing from TCRdb's copy, which holds only in-frame ones; the method was immunoSEQ multiplex PCR. The sample contains hundreds of thousands of clones, 75% to 85% of which appear only once. The same specimen was also included in a second study, on human thymus T cells.

The sequenced sample consisted of thymocytes. These receptors all come from a boy under two years old with a congenital heart defect. The CDR3 runs from the conserved cysteine through the conserved F or W. D genes are given only for firm matches. Only part of the rows carry a size: once, few, many, or a class if the clone is expanded.

J | V | size | D | DNA | CDR3
TRBJ1-2 | TRBV7-9 | - | TRBD1 | TGTGCCAGCAGCGTAAAACAGGGGACTGGCTATGGCTACACCTTC | CASSVKQGTGYGYTF
TRBJ1-2 | TRBV2 | once | - | TGTGCCAGCAGTTGGACAGCTAACTATGGCTACACCTTC | CASSWTANYGYTF
TRBJ2-2 | TRBV7-2 | - | TRBD2 | TGTGCCAGCAGCAACCGACTAGCGGGAGAGGGGACCGGGGAGCTGTTTTTT | CASSNRLAGEGTGELFF
TRBJ1-1 | TRBV19 | few | - | TGTGCCAGTTGGCGACAGAACACTGAAGCTTTCTTT | CASWRQNTEAFF
TRBJ2-7 | TRBV7-9 | - | TRBD2 | TGTGCCAGCAGCCCGCCTAGCGGGAGGGCCGGCAGCGAGCAGTACTTC | CASSPPSGRAGSEQYF
TRBJ2-3 | TRBV6-1 | - | - | TGTGCCAGCAGGTTCAGAGTTACAGCCACAGATACGCAGTATTTT | CASRFRVTATDTQYF
TRBJ2-7 | TRBV28 | - | TRBD1 | TGTGCCAGCAGTTTGAGGGACAGCTCCTACGAGCAGTACTTC | CASSLRDSSYEQYF
TRBJ2-2 | TRBV30 | - | TRBD1 | TGTGCCTGGAGCCCGGGACAGACTACCGGGGAGCTGTTTTTT | CAWSPGQTTGELFF
TRBJ1-2 | TRBV27 | - | - | TGTGCCAGCAGTTTGGTATGGGCTGGCTACACCTTC | CASSLVWAGYTF
TRBJ2-7 | TRBV7-2 | few | - | TGTGCCAGCAGCTTAGGTCACGCGTTGCAGTACTTC | CASSLGHALQYF
TRBJ2-2 | TRBV27 | - | - | TGTGCCCGGGTGGGGCACTTGGGGACCGGGGAGCTGTTTTTT | CARVGHLGTGELFF